This T cell receptor (beta chain) appears in the sequencing data of a study of T cells after yellow fever vaccination. Study information: SMART-Seq v4 Ultra Low Input prepared libraries from low-cell fractions.

This clonotype was seen only a few times. There are 13 residues in the CDR3. V lost 7 bases to trimming and J lost 7 bases; unmatched junction nucleotides: 7. Germline V gives CDR1 DFQATT, CDR2 SNEGSKA (reference sequence). In making TCR cDNA, 5'RACE template switching added a universal primer site and UMIs to it. Via MiXCR, TCRdb re-called the 5' RACE reads, giving one row per CDR3 protein. The table records 250,000 or so distinct CDR3 sequences, approximately 3.8% of them present only once. V is TRBV20-1 and J is TRBJ1-6, with TRBD1 matching over 7 bases. The sequence came from a man younger than 30 who received the YFV17D yellow fever vaccine. The sample consisted of PBMCs, taken 15 days after the yellow fever booster vaccination. CDR3 nucleotide sequence: TGCAGTGTCTCCGGGACAGCCAATTCACCCCTCCACTTT. It is translated as CSVSGTANSPLHF.